Below, 13 T cell receptor beta chains from the same sample are listed, as sequenced in a study of human T cells and chemical hapten exposure. TCRdb reanalysed the RACE reads using MiXCR and keeps one entry per CDR3 protein. The profile shows approximately 100,000 distinct CDR3 sequences, 9.5% to 11% of them singletons. Time point: patch test 1, 2 weeks after DPC sensitization. Treatment here: therapeutic diphenylcyclopropenone sensitization with weekly scalp DPC. Sequences were derived from whole blood, sampled in connection with sensitization to the hapten diphenylcyclopropenone (DPC). These receptors came from a woman between 35 and 50 years old with alopecia areata. Some clones in this sample may be carry-over from other donors' samples.

As DNA, the CDR3 is TGCAGCGTTGATCGACAGGGGACAGATACGCAGTATTTT. It codes for CSVDRQGTDTQYF. The chain is built from TRBV29-1 and TRBJ2-3, with 8 bases that match TRBD1. J lost 3 bases, V lost 3 bases, and 2 bases had no gene match. The CDR3 consists of 13 residues. Germline assignment: CDR1 SQVTM and CDR2 ANQGSEA.

This clonotype was counted many times. This chain joins TRBV5-5 and TRBJ1-1; the D gene is possibly TRBD1 (5 bases). V was shortened by 0 bases and J by 8 bases, with 8 bases between the two germline ends. The germline V gene has CDR1 SGHKS and CDR2 YYEKEE (reference sequence). The CDR3 is 12 amino acids. The CDR3, as DNA: TGTGCCAGCAGCTTGGTGACAGCGGAAGCTTTCTTT. Residues: CASSLVTAEAFF.

This clonotype has just a few counts. The gene calls are TRBV27 and TRBJ1-2, with a possible D match to TRBD1 (5 bases). This CDR3 is 15 amino acids long. CDR1 is MNHEY and CDR2 is SMNVEV in the germline V gene (reference sequence). Trimming took off 4 bases at V and 6 bases at J, with 18 bases between the two ends. CDR3: CASSSRDSGPHGYTF. The CDR3 bases are TGTGCCAGCAGTTCCCGAGACAGTGGTCCGCATGGCTACACCTTC.

This clonotype was counted ten times or more. The V and J genes are TRBV11-3 and TRBJ2-3, with 7 bases fitting TRBD1. Germline CDR1 and CDR2: SGHNT and YENEEA. V was pared by 5 bases and J by 0 bases, with 11 bases of the junction left unmatched. The CDR3 has 17 residues. In nucleotides, the CDR3 is TGTGCCAGCAGCCCCGGACAGGCCACCTCGAGCACAGATACGCAGTATTTT. Its protein product is CASSPGQATSSTDTQYF.

Regarding this clonotype: A read error is likely here: a far larger clone is one base away. The conserved final phenylalanine or tryptophan is absent from the CDR3, which likely points to a read error. This sequence joins TRBV11-2 and TRBJ2-3; no definite D call. Trimming took 3 bases from V and 2 from J, leaving 0 bases between them. The V gene's germline CDR1 is SGHAT and CDR2 FQNNGV. CDR3 length: 11 residues. The CDR3 is CASSFTDTQYL. In DNA form, the CDR3 reads TGTGCCAGCAGCTTCACAGATACGCAGTATCTT.

Only a few counts were recorded for this clonotype. In DNA, the CDR3 is TGCAGTGCCGTTAGGACAGTGAACACTGAAGCTTTCTTT. Protein product: CSAVRTVNTEAFF. V is TRBV20-1 and J is TRBJ1-1; tentative D call: TRBD1 (6 bases). In germline, CDR1 is DFQATT, CDR2 SNEGSKA (reference sequence). V lost 6 bases and J lost 0, with 11 bases in between. The CDR3 totals 13 residues.

This clonotype was found a few times. V gene TRBV20-1 combines with J gene TRBJ2-7, with 10 bases identical to TRBD1. The germline gives CDR1 DFQATT, CDR2 SNEGSKA (reference sequence). V trimming: 5 bases; J trimming: 6 bases; junction bases outside the gene matches: 19. The CDR3 consists of 17 residues. The CDR3 DNA sequence: TGCAGTGCTCCCCGTCCCTTCCTCGACAGGGGGCGCGGCGAGCAGTACTTC. The encoded protein is CSAPRPFLDRGRGEQYF.

This clonotype occurred a few times. The gene calls are TRBV28 and TRBJ2-7; D may be TRBD2 (5 bases). From germline, CDR1 is MDHEN and CDR2 SYDVKM. The CDR3 is 15 residues long. V lost 4 bases to trimming and J lost 0 bases, with 13 bases between them. The DNA for the CDR3 is TGTGCCAGCAGTTACTCCGGGGTTTTCTCCTACGAGCAGTACTTC. It encodes CASSYSGVFSYEQYF.

The table lists this clonotype with a few counts. This sequence joins TRBV6-1 and TRBJ2-2, with 9 bases lining up with TRBD1. CDR1 and CDR2 (germline): MNHNS, SASEGT. Losses at the gene ends were 7 bases for V and 7 bases for J; bases not matched to a gene: 10. The CDR3 totals 15 residues. The CDR3 DNA sequence: TGTGCCAGCACAGATAGGGGACAGGGAGGCGGGGAGCTGTTTTTT. Residues: CASTDRGQGGGELFF.

The sample holds one count of this clonotype. This sequence joins TRBV4-3 and TRBJ2-3; no clear D. The CDR3 runs 14 residues. V lost 0 bases, J lost 3 bases, and 7 bases lay in between. Germline CDR1 is LGHNA and CDR2 is YSLEER. CDR3 amino acids: CASSQDARTDTQYF. CDR3 sequence (DNA): TGCGCCAGCAGCCAAGATGCCCGGACAGATACGCAGTATTTT.

This clonotype occurred a few times. The chain has TRBV7-4 and TRBJ2-7; D call uncertain. The V end lost 3 bases, the J end lost 0 bases, and 9 bases lay between the germline ends. This CDR3 spans 14 amino acids. The germline CDR1 and CDR2 sequences are SGHVT and SQSDAQ. DNA of the CDR3: TGTGCCAGCAGCTTTCTATTAGGCTCCTACGAGCAGTACTTC. This sequence encodes CASSFLLGSYEQYF.

This chain uses TRBV3-1 with TRBJ1-1, with 10 bases matching TRBD1. Losses at the gene ends were 6 bases for V and 6 bases for J; bases not matched to a gene: 10. CDR3 length: 15 amino acids. The germline CDR1 and CDR2 sequences are LGHDT and YNNKEL (reference sequence). In DNA, the CDR3 is TGTGCCAGCAGACAGACAGGGGGCCCATTCCCTGAAGCTTTCTTT. This gives the protein CASRQTGGPFPEAFF.

In its sample, this clonotype was seen a few times. The V gene is TRBV4-3, the J gene TRBJ1-3; D may be TRBD1 (5 bases). Trimming shortened V by 0 bases and J by 0 bases, and 24 bases separated the two germline ends. The CDR3 is 21 amino acids. Germline V gene sequence: CDR1 LGHNA, CDR2 YSLEER. CDR3 nucleotides: TGCGCCAGCAGCCAAGAACCCCCGGTTGCCGCCCTCGGGGGCTCTGGAAACACCATATATTTT. It translates to CASSQEPPVAALGGSGNTIYF.